The 14 T cell receptor beta chains reported below all come from one sample, sequenced in a study of blood T cell repertoires in COVID-19. Data came from immunoSEQ multiplex PCR; TCRdb stores just in-frame clones and leaves some out. The sample has about 180,000 clones, 81% seen once. Sequenced input: PBMCs or T cells enriched from blood (not recorded which). The receptors here all came from a woman between 40 and 55 years old with acute COVID-19.

The sample holds a few counts of this clone. The rearrangement joins TRBV19 to TRBJ1-1; TRBD1 aligns across 8 bases. The CDR3 is 17 residues long. The junction had 13 bases not matched to a gene; V was cut back by 7 bases and J by 0 bases. CDR1 and CDR2 from the germline V gene are LNHDA and SQIVND (reference sequence). As DNA, the CDR3 is TGTGCCAGTACCATATTGACAGGGGCGAATATGAACACTGAAGCTTTCTTT. Translating it yields CASTILTGANMNTEAFF.

This chain links TRBV10-2 with TRBJ1-2; D is perhaps TRBD1 (6 bases). The CDR3 is 16 residues long. Trimming removed 0 bases from V and 8 bases from J, with 19 bases in between. CDR1 and CDR2 from the germline V gene are WSHSY and SAAADI. The CDR3 protein is CASSESVGGGAGGYTF. The CDR3 DNA reads as TGCGCCAGCAGTGAGTCCGTGGGAGGGGGTGCTGGAGGCTACACCTTC.

V is TRBV19 and J is TRBJ2-7; 8 bases fit TRBD2. The CDR3 totals 15 residues. CDR1 is LNHDA, CDR2 SQIVND, per germline (reference sequence). Trimming removed 5 bases from V and 6 bases from J; junction bases left unmatched: 12. This CDR3 reads CASSLGLVLPCEQYV. For the CDR3, the DNA is TGTGCCAGTAGTCTGGGACTAGTCCTTCCCTGCGAGCAGTACGTC.

The rearrangement joins TRBV5-1 to TRBJ2-6, with TRBD2 as a possible D gene (5 bases). Looked up from germline, CDR1 is SGHRS and CDR2 is YFSETQ. This CDR3 spans 16 amino acids. Trimming pared 2 bases from V and 2 bases from J, leaving 11 bases between. CDR3 protein: CASSFTGVTGANVLTF. The CDR3 DNA is TGCGCCAGCAGCTTTACCGGGGTGACTGGGGCCAACGTCCTGACTTTC.

Notes on this clone: Additional DNA sequences in this sample encode the identical CDR3. The J gene is TRBJ2-1, the V gene TRBV5-1; TRBD2 agrees at 12 bases. The V gene end was trimmed by 2 bases and the J gene end by 6 bases; junction bases not matched to a gene: 3. Per germline, CDR1 SGHRS and CDR2 YFSETQ. The CDR3 has 15 amino acids. The CDR3 region has the DNA TGCGCCAGCAGCTTCTCACTAGCGGGGGGCAATGAGCAGTTCTTC. Translated: CASSFSLAGGNEQFF.

This chain connects TRBV27 to TRBJ2-7; 10 nucleotides line up with TRBD1. There are 17 residues in the CDR3. Germline V CDR1 and CDR2: MNHEY, SMNVEV (reference sequence). The V and J ends lost 2 bases and 5 bases, in that order; junction bases with no gene match: 12. Here the CDR3 DNA reads TGTGCCAGCAGTTTAGTCCCCGCAGGGACAGGGGCCGACGAGCAGTACTTC. This gives the protein CASSLVPAGTGADEQYF.

The J gene is TRBJ2-2, the V gene TRBV19; D not resolved. The CDR3 is 16 residues long. Germline CDR1 and CDR2: LNHDA and SQIVND (reference sequence). Trimming left V 4 bases short and J 1 base short, with 13 bases between. CDR3 sequence reads: CASSSVAAENTGELFF. The CDR3 coding sequence is TGTGCCAGTAGTAGCGTCGCTGCCGAGAACACCGGGGAGCTGTTTTTT. The full variable domain, with the rest looked up from reference TRBV19 and TRBJ2-2, is DGGITQSPKYLFRKEGQNVTLSCEQNLNHDAMYWYRQDPGQGLRLIYYSQIVNDFQKGDIAEGYSVSREKKESFPLTVTSAQKNPTAFYLCASSSVAAENTGELFFGEGSRLTVL.

The chain is built from TRBV29-1 and TRBJ1-1, with D possibly being TRBD1 (5 bases). V was clipped by 3 bases and J by 1 base, with 9 bases between them. From germline, CDR1 is SQVTM and CDR2 ANQGSEA. This CDR3 is 13 amino acids long. The DNA for the CDR3 is TGCAGCGTTGATCTGACAGCGAACACTGAAGCTTTCTTT. Protein product: CSVDLTANTEAFF.

The chain employs TRBV30 and TRBJ2-5; a weak D match, TRBD1 (6 bases). V gave up 3 bases and J gave up 2 bases, with 13 bases separating them. Germline V CDR1 and CDR2: GTSNPN, SVGIG (reference sequence). The CDR3 sequence is 14 residues long. The CDR3 DNA reads TGTGCCTGGAGACTTAGGGGGACACAAGAGACCCAGTACTTC. As protein: CAWRLRGTQETQYF.

The chain carries TRBV27 and TRBJ1-3; 9 bases agree with TRBD1. V dropped 8 bases and J dropped 2; count of bases not matched to a gene: 1. The CDR3 spans 13 residues. Germline V gene data show CDR1 as MNHEY and CDR2 as SMNVEV (reference sequence). CDR3 DNA sequence: TGTGCCAGCGGGACAGGGCCTGGAAACACCATATATTTT. Residues: CASGTGPGNTIYF.

The chain recombines TRBV7-9 with TRBJ2-1; possible D gene TRBD2, 6 bases. There are 14 residues in the CDR3. With 2 bases removed from V and 8 bases from J, the gap between germline ends came to 13 bases. Germline CDR1 and CDR2: SEHNR and FQNEAQ (reference sequence). The CDR3 region has the DNA TGTGCCAGCAGCTTACTGGGGGGTTTAGATGAGCAGTTCTTC. Its protein product is CASSLLGGLDEQFF.

The chain couples TRBV27 to TRBJ2-3; D uncertain. This CDR3 spans 14 amino acids. The germline V gene has CDR1 MNHEY and CDR2 SMNVEV (reference sequence). Trimming left V 0 bases short and J 8 bases short, with 12 bases between. The CDR3 reads CASSLSLYPGTQYF. Here the CDR3 DNA reads TGTGCCAGCAGTTTATCCCTGTATCCGGGTACGCAGTATTTT.

The genes are TRBV2 and TRBJ1-6; 7 bases are shared with TRBD1. The V gene's germline CDR1 is SNHLY and CDR2 FYNNEI. The CDR3 consists of 18 residues. Trimming removed 6 bases from V and 1 base from J; junction bases left unmatched: 12. For the CDR3, the DNA is TGTGCCAGCAGGGGCAGACAGGGACGAGCGTCCTATAATTCACCCCTCCACTTT. It translates to CASRGRQGRASYNSPLHF.

The gene calls are TRBV6-5 and TRBJ2-1; 13 bases line up with TRBD2. V shed 8 bases and J 5 bases; nucleotides not matched to a gene: 3. This CDR3 has 14 residues. Germline-derived CDR1 and CDR2 are MNHEY and SVGAGI. This CDR3 reads CASGTSGGDNEQFF. CDR3 sequence (DNA): TGTGCCAGCGGAACTAGCGGGGGGGACAATGAGCAGTTCTTC.